One sample yielded the 9 T cell receptor beta chains listed below, sequenced in a study of immune cell composition in non-small cell lung cancer. Some clones are missing from TCRdb's copy, which holds only in-frame ones; the method was immunoSEQ multiplex PCR. The sample carries under 2,000 clones, roughly 80% recorded once. Sequences were obtained from lung tumor tissue. These receptors were collected from a human donor with non-small cell lung cancer.

CDR3 sequence (DNA): TGTGCCAGCAGCCAAACCCCAGTAAGCACAGATACGCAGTATTTT. This gives the protein CASSQTPVSTDTQYF. The genes are TRBV4-2 and TRBJ2-3; no clear D gene. Germline V gene sequence: CDR1 LGHNA, CDR2 YNFKEQ. The V gene lost 2 bases and the J gene lost 0 bases, with 9 bases spanning the gap. The CDR3 length is 15 residues.

The chain uses TRBV10-3 and TRBJ2-1; TRBD1 matches at 9 bases. The germline CDR1 and CDR2 sequences are ENHRY and SYGVKD. V lost 6 bases to trimming and J lost 4 bases; unmatched junction nucleotides: 4. The length of the CDR3 is 14 residues. The CDR3 region has the DNA TGTGCCATCAGATTCGGGACAGGGTACAATGAGCAGTTCTTC. This codes for CAIRFGTGYNEQFF.

Here the CDR3 reads CASSPGLVVYNEQFF. Here the CDR3 DNA reads TGTGCCAGCTCGCCTGGACTAGTGGTCTACAATGAGCAGTTCTTC. V usage is TRBV5-8 and J usage is TRBJ2-1; 7 bases match TRBD2. V shed 7 bases, J shed 3 bases, and the junction held 10 bases outside the gene matches. The germline V gene encodes CDR1 SGHTS and CDR2 YDEGEE. CDR3 length equals 15 residues.

V usage is TRBV6-5 and J usage is TRBJ1-1, with D possibly TRBD1 on 5 matching bases. In germline, CDR1 is MNHEY, CDR2 SVGAGI. V lost 0 bases to trimming and J lost 3 bases, with 11 bases between them. The CDR3 covers 15 residues. Here the CDR3 reads CASSYSPGGDTEAFF. The CDR3 DNA reads TGTGCCAGCAGTTACTCTCCGGGGGGGGACACTGAAGCTTTCTTT.

The rearrangement links TRBV6-5 to TRBJ1-1; 7 bases line up with TRBD1. V gave up 6 bases and J gave up 8 bases; unmatched junction bases: 12. The CDR3 length is 14 residues. Germline CDR1 and CDR2: MNHEY and SVGAGI. Here the CDR3 reads CASSHGTEDLEAFF. The CDR3 nucleotides read TGTGCCAGCAGCCACGGGACAGAAGACTTAGAAGCTTTCTTT.

V usage is TRBV7-2 and J usage is TRBJ1-5; D is undetermined. The CDR3 has 16 amino acids. Germline V gives CDR1 SGHTA, CDR2 FQGNSA. The V end lost 1 base, the J end lost 2 bases, and 12 bases lay between the germline ends. CDR3 DNA: TGTGCCAGCAGCTTAGTGCCGGGGTGGGGCAATCAGCCCCAGCATTTT. This gives the protein CASSLVPGWGNQPQHF.

DNA for the CDR3: TGTGCCACCAGCATTAGCTTTAATGAGCAGTTCTTC. It specifies CATSISFNEQFF. The gene calls are TRBV15 and TRBJ2-1; D remains unclear. This CDR3 contains 12 residues. V lost 4 bases and J lost 7, with 8 bases in between. Germline V gene sequence: CDR1 LNHNV, CDR2 YYDKDF (reference sequence).

This clone is a singleton in its sample. The chain combines TRBV5-6 with TRBJ2-1, with 7 bases that match TRBD2. CDR1 is SGHDT and CDR2 is YYEEEE in the germline V gene. The CDR3 covers 14 residues. V trimming: 0 bases; J trimming: 5 bases; junction bases outside the gene matches: 2. Written as DNA, the CDR3 is TGTGCCAGCAGCTTGGTGGGAGGGAACAATGAGCAGTTCTTC. This translates into CASSLVGGNNEQFF.

The rearrangement uses TRBV28 and TRBJ1-2, with D possibly matching TRBD1 (5 bases). V lost 6 bases and J lost 8, with 16 bases in between. The CDR3 has 13 amino acids. Germline assignment: CDR1 MDHEN and CDR2 SYDVKM. Here the CDR3 reads CASSWIPGKGYTF. The CDR3 DNA reads as TGTGCCAGCAGCTGGATCCCAGGGAAGGGCTACACCTTC.